This T cell receptor beta chain derives from a study of cytomegalovirus exposure and HLA in healthy donors. Overall study context: Drawn from HLA-typed donors, 65 million to 100 million unique TCRs were held in an early data release.

Primers included in the PCR were 60 Vbeta and 13 Jbeta primers. Assay used: immunoSEQ multiplex PCR; TCRdb lists only in-frame clones, some missing. Altogether about 170,000 clones are present, about 82% being singletons, with the ten largest covering approximately 0.78%. Study-wide points: With DRB1 most and HLA-C fewest, TCR association rates differed between HLA loci in a later analysis.

The J segment lost 4 bases and the V segment lost 5 bases, leaving 10 bases of the junction unmatched. There are 16 residues in the CDR3. Germline V CDR1 and CDR2: SEHNR, FQNEAQ (reference sequence). On this clone: Its target is unknown.

The sequenced sample was PBMCs. This clonotype was sampled from a woman younger than 30 in good health and CMV-seronegative. The V gene is TRBV7-9, the J gene TRBJ2-7, with 11 bases lining up with TRBD1. The CDR3 here is CASSLADGTGGYEQYF. CDR3 bases: TGTGCCAGCAGCCTGGCTGACGGGACAGGGGGATACGAGCAGTACTTC.